Presented here are 22 T cell receptor beta chains from one specimen sequenced in a study of blood T cell repertoires in COVID-19. Sequencing was performed with immunoSEQ multiplex PCR; in TCRdb, only in-frame clones are kept and a portion is missing. Of under 25,000 clones detected, around 86% appear once; the ten largest clones hold 18%. Sample: peripheral blood. Receptor source: a woman of 80 years or more with acute or convalescent COVID-19.

The chain joins TRBV5-5 to TRBJ2-6; D perhaps matches TRBD2 (5 bases). V lost 3 bases and J lost 4, with 11 bases in between. The CDR3 is 15 residues long. Germline V gives CDR1 SGHKS, CDR2 YYEKEE (reference sequence). CDR3 bases: TGTGCCAGCAGCTATGACTCTAGCGGGGCCAACGTCCTGACTTTC. Protein: CASSYDSSGANVLTF.

This sequence joins TRBV18 and TRBJ2-3, with a tentative D call TRBD1 (6 bases). Trimming cost V 7 bases and J 0 bases, with 11 bases left between them. The CDR3 runs to 14 residues. Germline values: CDR1 KGHSH, CDR2 LQKENI. The CDR3 nucleotides read TGTGCCAGCTTATCAGGGGTCAGCACAGATACGCAGTATTTT. Encoded protein: CASLSGVSTDTQYF.

The rearrangement uses TRBV11-2 and TRBJ2-5; D is possibly TRBD1 (6 bases). The CDR3 has 15 residues. Between the trimmed V and J ends, which lost 0 bases and 1 base, there was a span of 9 bases. Per the germline V gene, CDR1 is SGHAT and CDR2 is FQNNGV. CDR3 DNA: TGTGCCAGCAGCTTAGATGGGGGCAGCCAAGAGACCCAGTACTTC. Translating it yields CASSLDGGSQETQYF. The variable domain in full, completed from reference TRBV11-2 and TRBJ2-5, reads EAGVAQSPRYKIIEKRQSVAFWCNPISGHATLYWYQQILGQGPKLLIQFQNNGVVDDSQLPKDRFSAERLKGVDSTLKIQPAKLEDSAVYLCASSLDGGSQETQYFGPGTRLLVL.

The V gene is TRBV6-4, the J gene TRBJ2-3; D may be TRBD2 (6 bases). The germline V gene has CDR1 MRHNA and CDR2 SNTAGT. Trimming took 3 bases from V and 4 from J, leaving 11 bases between them. The CDR3 consists of 14 residues. CDR3 protein: CASSEASASDTQYF. CDR3 nucleotides: TGTGCCAGCAGTGAGGCTAGCGCTTCAGATACGCAGTATTTT.

A few counts support this clone. The chain recombines TRBV6-5 with TRBJ1-6, with a weak D call TRBD1 (5 bases). Germline-derived CDR1 and CDR2 are MNHEY and SVGAGI. The V and J ends lost 2 bases and 0 bases respectively, with 8 bases between them. The CDR3 runs to 16 residues. CDR3 amino acids: CASSYRQSSYNSPLHF. CDR3 sequence (DNA): TGTGCCAGCAGTTACAGACAGAGCTCCTATAATTCACCCCTCCACTTT.

The genes are TRBV18 and TRBJ2-3; unclear D gene. Deletions cut 0 bases from V and 1 base from J, with 5 bases between. Per the germline V gene, CDR1 is KGHSH and CDR2 is LQKENI. This CDR3 is built from 14 residues. The DNA for the CDR3 is TGTGCCAGCTCACCACCGGCGGGCACAGATACGCAGTATTTT. Encoded protein: CASSPPAGTDTQYF.

This sequence joins TRBV7-8 and TRBJ2-1; possible D gene TRBD2, 6 bases. V was trimmed by 5 bases and J by 8 bases, leaving 19 bases between them. The CDR3 is 15 residues long. Germline V gene data show CDR1 as SGHVS and CDR2 as FQNEAQ. CDR3 nucleotides: TGTGCCAGCAGCCATTCGATGGGGGGATTGGATGAGCAGTTCTTC. Protein sequence: CASSHSMGGLDEQFF.

The genes are TRBV5-1 and TRBJ1-4, with 7 bases lining up with TRBD1. Per the germline V gene, CDR1 is SGHRS and CDR2 is YFSETQ. Unmatched junction bases numbered 6, after V lost 3 bases and J lost 7 bases. This CDR3 comprises 14 residues. CDR3 DNA sequence: TGCGCCAGCAGCTGGGACAGACGGAGTGAAAAACTGTTTTTT. It codes for CASSWDRRSEKLFF. The entire variable domain, with the rest obtained from reference TRBV5-1 and TRBJ1-4, is as follows: KAGVTQTPRYLIKTRGQQVTLSCSPISGHRSVSWYQQTPGQGLQFLFEYFSETQRNKGNFPGRFSGRQFSNSRSEMNVSTLELGDSALYLCASSWDRRSEKLFFGSGTQLSVL.

This chain connects TRBV30 to TRBJ1-6; D uncertain. V dropped 4 bases and J dropped 0 bases, with 10 bases sitting between them. CDR1 is GTSNPN and CDR2 is SVGIG in the germline V gene (reference sequence). The CDR3 runs to 15 residues. The CDR3 DNA reads as TGTGCCTGGAACCTACGGAGCTCCTATAATTCACCCCTCCACTTT. It specifies CAWNLRSSYNSPLHF.

J is TRBJ2-7 and V is TRBV11-2, with TRBD2 matching over 9 bases. The V gene's germline CDR1 is SGHAT and CDR2 FQNNGV. This CDR3 has 13 residues. CDR3 DNA sequence: TGTGCCAGCAGCTTAATAAATCAGGGACTAGCTAGCGTC. Its protein is CASSLINQGLASV.

The V gene is TRBV3-1 (or the pseudogene TRBV3-2), the J gene TRBJ2-4, with 8 bases that match TRBD1. This CDR3 is 16 amino acids long. With V trimmed by 1 base and J by 8 bases, 10 bases remained unmatched. Germline CDR1 reads LGHDT; CDR2 reads YNNKEL (reference sequence). CDR3 nucleotide sequence: TGTGCCAGCAGCCAAGCGCTCGGGCAGGGGGCGGACATTCAGTACTTC. Its protein is CASSQALGQGADIQYF.

The V gene is TRBV7-9, the J gene TRBJ1-2, with 8 bases fitting TRBD1. J lost 5 bases, V lost 6 bases, and 5 bases had no gene match. CDR1 is SEHNR and CDR2 is FQNEAQ in the germline V gene (reference sequence). The CDR3 consists of 13 residues. The CDR3 reads CASRPDRGYGYTF. CDR3 sequence (DNA): TGTGCCAGCAGACCCGACAGGGGATATGGCTACACCTTC.

V usage is TRBV12-3 or TRBV12-4 and J usage is TRBJ2-2; a possible D gene is TRBD1 (6 bases). V was cut by 3 bases and J by 5 bases, with 7 bases left in between. The CDR3 is made up of 13 amino acids. The CDR3 loop is CASSFGQTGELFF. The DNA for the CDR3 is TGTGCCAGCAGTTTCGGACAGACCGGGGAGCTGTTTTTT.

This clone was seen only a few times. J is TRBJ2-7 and V is TRBV11-2, with a weak D call TRBD1 (5 bases). There are 14 residues in the CDR3. V lost 1 base to trimming and J lost 2 bases, with 9 bases between them. The germline V gene encodes CDR1 SGHAT and CDR2 FQNNGV. The CDR3 DNA reads as TGTGCCAGCAGCTTAGGGCAGGGTGCCTACGAGCAGTACTTC. It specifies CASSLGQGAYEQYF.

This chain connects TRBV7-2 to TRBJ2-7; 8 positions match TRBD1. Looked up from germline, CDR1 is SGHTA and CDR2 is FQGNSA. This CDR3 has 15 amino acids. Losses at the gene ends were 1 base for V and 2 bases for J; bases not matched to a gene: 4. CDR3 sequence (DNA): TGTGCCAGCAGCTTAGGATCAGGGGGCCCCTACGAGCAGTACTTC. Encoded protein: CASSLGSGGPYEQYF. Full variable domain (outside the CDR3, taken from reference TRBV7-2 and TRBJ2-7): GAGVSQSPSNKVTEKGKDVELRCDPISGHTALYWYRQSLGQGLEFLIYFQGNSAPDKSGLPSDRFSAERTGGSVSTLTIQRTQQEDSAVYLCASSLGSGGPYEQYFGPGTRLTVT.

This clone was seen a handful of times. V is TRBV2 and J is TRBJ1-5, with 8 bases that match TRBD1. Germline CDR1 and CDR2: SNHLY and FYNNEI. J was trimmed by 4 bases and V by 4 bases; bases with no gene match: 6. This CDR3 spans 15 amino acids. The chain's CDR3 is CASSGTGTLNQPQHF. The CDR3 DNA sequence: TGTGCCAGCAGTGGGACAGGGACCCTTAATCAGCCCCAGCATTTT.

CDR3 nucleotides: TGTGCCAGCAGCTTAACAGGGGGTGACCCCATCTATGGCTACACCTTC. Amino acids: CASSLTGGDPIYGYTF. The V call is TRBV7-2, the J call TRBJ1-2; 8 bases match TRBD1. This CDR3 region has 16 residues. V shed 2 bases and J 4 bases; nucleotides not matched to a gene: 9. Germline values: CDR1 SGHTA, CDR2 FQGNSA.

The table lists this clone with a few counts. The gene calls are TRBV6-2 or TRBV6-3 and TRBJ2-6; D not resolved. V was shortened by 1 base and J by 0 bases, with 4 bases between the two germline ends. The CDR3 sequence is 15 residues long. In germline, CDR1 is MNHEY, CDR2 SVGEGT. The CDR3 coding sequence is TGTGCCAGCAGTTACTATAACTCTGGGGCCAACGTCCTGACTTTC. Protein: CASSYYNSGANVLTF.

This clone rates as medium-sized. The rearrangement links TRBV11-2 to TRBJ2-1; possible D gene TRBD2, 6 bases. V was trimmed by 5 bases and J by 2 bases, leaving 19 bases between them. The CDR3 extends over 17 amino acids. CDR1 and CDR2 (germline): SGHAT, FQNNGV. In DNA, the CDR3 is TGTGCCAGCAGCCGAATAGGCGGGGTGGGGACCTACAATGAGCAGTTCTTC. This sequence encodes CASSRIGGVGTYNEQFF.

This chain connects TRBV11-3 to TRBJ2-7; possible D gene TRBD2, 7 bases. Trimming cost V 5 bases and J 5 bases, with 16 bases left between them. This CDR3 spans 14 amino acids. Germline loops: CDR1 SGHNT, CDR2 YENEEA. The CDR3 DNA sequence: TGTGCCAGCAGCCCTTGGGGGGGGCGCGACGAGCAGTACTTC. Protein sequence: CASSPWGGRDEQYF.

V is TRBV6-5 and J is TRBJ1-2; D is possibly TRBD1 (5 bases). The germline V gene encodes CDR1 MNHEY and CDR2 SVGAGI. Trimming left V 6 bases short and J 2 bases short, with 10 bases between. CDR3 length: 13 amino acids. CDR3 sequence reads: CASSPQGNYGYTF. DNA of the CDR3: TGTGCCAGCAGCCCCCAGGGAAACTATGGCTACACCTTC.

This chain connects TRBV19 to TRBJ1-5; TRBD1 agrees at 7 bases. Germline values: CDR1 LNHDA, CDR2 SQIVND (reference sequence). The length of the CDR3 is 15 residues. The V and J ends lost 7 bases and 0 bases, in that order; junction bases with no gene match: 6. The CDR3 sequence: CASKATGDSNQPQHF. As DNA, the CDR3 is TGTGCCAGTAAGGCTACAGGGGATAGCAATCAGCCCCAGCATTTT. The full variable domain, its missing parts supplied by reference TRBV19 and TRBJ1-5, is DGGITQSPKYLFRKEGQNVTLSCEQNLNHDAMYWYRQDPGQGLRLIYYSQIVNDFQKGDIAEGYSVSREKKESFPLTVTSAQKNPTAFYLCASKATGDSNQPQHFGDGTRLSIL.